The entry below gives a single TCR beta chain sequence along with its context. Its specificity is not known. The sample originates from a study of T cell responses to AZD1222 COVID-19 vaccine. Broader study findings: Within unmutated variant regions lay the reported targets of nearly half of spike-specific TCRs. Possibly, clonal diversity was underestimated; donors were largely white British and included more females.

Germline V gene lookup returns CDR1 SGHRS and CDR2 YFSETQ. The CDR3 length is 14 residues. Trimming left V 5 bases short and J 5 bases short, with 14 bases between. TCRdb keeps only in-frame clones here, not all; method: immunoSEQ multiplex PCR. The sample lists 150,000 or so clones; roughly nine tenths were seen once. The V gene is TRBV5-1, the J gene TRBJ2-1; D perhaps matches TRBD1 (5 bases). The material sequenced was peripheral blood, taken 28 days after the second AZD1222 dose. The source of this sequence is an adult who received the AZD1222 COVID-19 vaccine. The CDR3 reads CASRITLGDNEQFF. The CDR3 nucleotides are TGCGCCAGCAGGATAACCTTAGGGGACAATGAGCAGTTCTTC.